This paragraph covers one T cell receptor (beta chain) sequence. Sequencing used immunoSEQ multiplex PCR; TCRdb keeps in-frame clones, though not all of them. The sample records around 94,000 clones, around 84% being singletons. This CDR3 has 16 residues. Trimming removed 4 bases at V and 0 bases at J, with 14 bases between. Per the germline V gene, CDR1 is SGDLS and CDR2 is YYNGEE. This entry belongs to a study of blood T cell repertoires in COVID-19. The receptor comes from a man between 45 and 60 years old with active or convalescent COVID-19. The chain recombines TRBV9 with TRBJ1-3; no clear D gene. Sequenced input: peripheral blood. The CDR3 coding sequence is TGTGCCAGCAGCTTCCAGGCAGGTTCCTCTGGAAACACCATATATTTT. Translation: CASSFQAGSSGNTIYF.